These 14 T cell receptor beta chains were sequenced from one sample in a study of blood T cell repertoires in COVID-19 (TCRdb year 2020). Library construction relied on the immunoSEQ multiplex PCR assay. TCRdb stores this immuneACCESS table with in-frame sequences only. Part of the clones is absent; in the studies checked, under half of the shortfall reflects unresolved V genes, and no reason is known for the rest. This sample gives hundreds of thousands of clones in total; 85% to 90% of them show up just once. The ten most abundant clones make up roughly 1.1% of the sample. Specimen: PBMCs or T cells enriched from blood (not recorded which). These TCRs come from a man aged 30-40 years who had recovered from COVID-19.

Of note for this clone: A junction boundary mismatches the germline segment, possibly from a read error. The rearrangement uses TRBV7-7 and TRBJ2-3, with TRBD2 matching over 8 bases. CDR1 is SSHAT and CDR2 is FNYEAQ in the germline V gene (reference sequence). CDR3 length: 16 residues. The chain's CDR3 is CASSEMAGGVTDTQYF. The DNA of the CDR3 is TGTGCTAGCAGCGAGATGGCGGGAGGAGTCACAGATACGCAGTATTTT.

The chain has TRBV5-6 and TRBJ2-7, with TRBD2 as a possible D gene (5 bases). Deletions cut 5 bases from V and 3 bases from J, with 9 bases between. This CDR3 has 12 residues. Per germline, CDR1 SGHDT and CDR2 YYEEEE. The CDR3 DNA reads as TGTGCCAGCAGGGCGGGTCTCTACGAGCAGTACTTC. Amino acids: CASRAGLYEQYF. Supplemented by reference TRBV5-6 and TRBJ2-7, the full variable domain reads DAGVTQSPTHLIKTRGQQVTLRCSPKSGHDTVSWYQQALGQGPQFIFQYYEEEERQRGNFPDRFSGHQFPNYSSELNVNALLLGDSALYLCASRAGLYEQYFGPGTRLTVT.

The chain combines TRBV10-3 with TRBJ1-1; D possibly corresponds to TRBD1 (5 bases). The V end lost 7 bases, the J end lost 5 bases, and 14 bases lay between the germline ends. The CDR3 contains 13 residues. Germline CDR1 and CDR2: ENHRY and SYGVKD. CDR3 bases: TGTGCCATCACCCCAGGGTTGGAGACTGAAGCTTTCTTT. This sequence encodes CAITPGLETEAFF.

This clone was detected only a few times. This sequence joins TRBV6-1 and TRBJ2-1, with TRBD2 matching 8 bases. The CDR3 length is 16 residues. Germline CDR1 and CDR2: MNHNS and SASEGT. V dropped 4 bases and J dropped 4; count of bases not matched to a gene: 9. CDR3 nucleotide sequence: TGTGCCAGCAGTGTGCTGGTGACTAGCGCTTACAATGAGCAGTTCTTC. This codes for CASSVLVTSAYNEQFF.

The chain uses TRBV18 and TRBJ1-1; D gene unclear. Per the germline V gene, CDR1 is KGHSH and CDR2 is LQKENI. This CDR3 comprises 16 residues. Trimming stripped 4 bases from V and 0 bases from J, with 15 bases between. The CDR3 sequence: CASSLSRGSMNTEAFF. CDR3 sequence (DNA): TGTGCCAGCTCACTCAGCCGAGGTAGCATGAACACTGAAGCTTTCTTT.

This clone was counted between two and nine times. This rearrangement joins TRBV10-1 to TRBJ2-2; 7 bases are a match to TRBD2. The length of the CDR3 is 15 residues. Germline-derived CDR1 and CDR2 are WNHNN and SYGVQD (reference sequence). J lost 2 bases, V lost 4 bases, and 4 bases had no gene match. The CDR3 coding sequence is TGCGCCAGCAGTGGGGGACTACTAAACACCGGGGAGCTGTTTTTT. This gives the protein CASSGGLLNTGELFF.

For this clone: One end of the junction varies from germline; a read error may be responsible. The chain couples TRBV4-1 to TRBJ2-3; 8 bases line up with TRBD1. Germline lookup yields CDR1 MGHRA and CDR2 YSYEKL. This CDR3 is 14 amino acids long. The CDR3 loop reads CASSHGQGTDTQYF. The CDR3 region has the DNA TGCGCCAGCAGCCACGGACAGGGCACGGATACGCAGTATTTT.

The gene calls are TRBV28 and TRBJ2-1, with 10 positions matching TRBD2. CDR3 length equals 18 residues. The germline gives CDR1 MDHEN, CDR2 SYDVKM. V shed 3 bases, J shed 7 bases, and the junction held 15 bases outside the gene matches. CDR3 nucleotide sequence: TGTGCCAGCAGTTTGACGAATCTTGGACTAGCGGCCACAAATGAGCAGTTCTTC. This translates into CASSLTNLGLAATNEQFF.

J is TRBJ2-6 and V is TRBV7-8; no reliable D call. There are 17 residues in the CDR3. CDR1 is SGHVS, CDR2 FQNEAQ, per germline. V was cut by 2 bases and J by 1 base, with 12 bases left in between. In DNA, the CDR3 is TGTGCCAGCAGCTTATCGGCCCGGAGTTCTGGGGCCAACGTCCTGACTTTC. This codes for CASSLSARSSGANVLTF. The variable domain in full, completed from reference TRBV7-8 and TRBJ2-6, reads GAGVSQSPRYKVAKRGQDVALRCDPISGHVSLFWYQQALGQGPEFLTYFQNEAQLDKSGLPSDRFFAERPEGSVSTLKIQRTQQEDSAVYLCASSLSARSSGANVLTFGAGSRLTVL.

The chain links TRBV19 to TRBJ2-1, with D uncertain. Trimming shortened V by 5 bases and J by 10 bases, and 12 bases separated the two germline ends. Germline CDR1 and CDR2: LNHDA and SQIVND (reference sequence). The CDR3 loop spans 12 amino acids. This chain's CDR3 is CASSGPAWEQFF. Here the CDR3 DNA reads TGTGCCAGTAGTGGGCCGGCCTGGGAGCAGTTCTTC.

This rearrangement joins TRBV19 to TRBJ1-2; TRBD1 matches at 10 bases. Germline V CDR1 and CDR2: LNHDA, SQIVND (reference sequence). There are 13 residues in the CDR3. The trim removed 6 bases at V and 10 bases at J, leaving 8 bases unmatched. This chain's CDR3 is CASRDGQGVFYTF. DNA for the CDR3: TGTGCCAGTAGGGATGGACAGGGGGTTTTCTACACCTTC.

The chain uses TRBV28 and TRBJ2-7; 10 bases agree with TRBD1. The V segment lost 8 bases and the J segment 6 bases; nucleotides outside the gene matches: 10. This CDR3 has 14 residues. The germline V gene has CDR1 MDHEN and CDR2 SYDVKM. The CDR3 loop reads CASLTGTGVGEQYF. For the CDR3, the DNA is TGTGCCAGCCTCACCGGGACAGGGGTCGGCGAGCAGTACTTC. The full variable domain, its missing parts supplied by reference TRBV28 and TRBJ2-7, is DVKVTQSSRYLVKRTGEKVFLECVQDMDHENMFWYRQDPGLGLRLIYFSYDVKMKEKGDIPEGYSVSREKKERFSLILESASTNQTSMYLCASLTGTGVGEQYFGPGTRLTVT.

CDR3 protein: CSASPNLAGGGYEQYF. The CDR3 bases are TGCAGTGCTAGTCCTAACTTAGCGGGAGGGGGCTACGAGCAGTACTTC. J is TRBJ2-7 and V is TRBV20-1, with 11 bases matching TRBD2. Trimming removed 3 bases from V and 3 bases from J; junction bases left unmatched: 10. The CDR3 is 16 residues long. Germline values: CDR1 DFQATT, CDR2 SNEGSKA (reference sequence).

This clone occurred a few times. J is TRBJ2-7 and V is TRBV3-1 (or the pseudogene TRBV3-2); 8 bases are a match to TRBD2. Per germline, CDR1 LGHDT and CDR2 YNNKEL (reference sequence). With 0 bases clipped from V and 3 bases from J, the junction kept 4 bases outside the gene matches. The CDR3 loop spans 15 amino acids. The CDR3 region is CASSQDFGGVYEQYF. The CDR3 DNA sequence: TGTGCCAGCAGCCAAGATTTCGGGGGGGTCTACGAGCAGTACTTC.